This TCR beta chain was identified during a study of OX40 agonist ivuxolimab in advanced cancers. Sequencing used immunoSEQ multiplex PCR; TCRdb keeps in-frame clones, though not all of them. The data contain tens of thousands of clones, about 94% of them seen just once; the ten biggest clones take up 9.6%. V was trimmed by 4 bases and J by 4 bases, leaving 8 bases between them. Per the germline V gene, CDR1 is LNHDA and CDR2 is SQIVND (reference sequence). This CDR3 has 13 amino acids. The J gene is TRBJ2-1, the V gene TRBV19; D gene ambiguous. The sequence was obtained from an adult with an advanced solid tumor such as melanoma, head and neck, liver or kidney cancer. Material: CD4+ or CD8+ T cells sorted from blood, obtained in a trial of the OX40 agonist ivuxolimab. The CDR3 loop reads CASSTTSYNEQFF. CDR3 DNA sequence: TGTGCCAGTAGTACCACGTCATACAATGAGCAGTTCTTC.